This T cell receptor beta chain was recorded in a study of OX40 agonist ivuxolimab in advanced cancers. The timepoints at which blood was sampled were baseline, cycle 4 day 1, and cycle 7 day 1. Measured with immunoSEQ multiplex PCR; TCRdb has only the in-frame clones, and not every one. Found here are roughly 58,000 clones, around nine tenths of them singletons; the top ten hold under 0.85%. The germline V gene encodes CDR1 MNHNY and CDR2 SVGAGI (reference sequence). V gave up 6 bases and J gave up 13 bases; unmatched junction bases: 14. This CDR3 is 16 amino acids long. The chain carries TRBV6-6 and TRBJ2-1; 14 bases align to TRBD2. The sample was CD4+ or CD8+ T cells sorted from blood, taken in a trial of the OX40 agonist ivuxolimab. The TCR was taken from an adult with an advanced solid tumor such as melanoma, head and neck, liver or kidney cancer. CDR3 loop: CASSQPPTGTSGSQFF. CDR3 in DNA: TGTGCCAGCAGCCAGCCCCCGACCGGGACTAGCGGGAGTCAGTTCTTC.